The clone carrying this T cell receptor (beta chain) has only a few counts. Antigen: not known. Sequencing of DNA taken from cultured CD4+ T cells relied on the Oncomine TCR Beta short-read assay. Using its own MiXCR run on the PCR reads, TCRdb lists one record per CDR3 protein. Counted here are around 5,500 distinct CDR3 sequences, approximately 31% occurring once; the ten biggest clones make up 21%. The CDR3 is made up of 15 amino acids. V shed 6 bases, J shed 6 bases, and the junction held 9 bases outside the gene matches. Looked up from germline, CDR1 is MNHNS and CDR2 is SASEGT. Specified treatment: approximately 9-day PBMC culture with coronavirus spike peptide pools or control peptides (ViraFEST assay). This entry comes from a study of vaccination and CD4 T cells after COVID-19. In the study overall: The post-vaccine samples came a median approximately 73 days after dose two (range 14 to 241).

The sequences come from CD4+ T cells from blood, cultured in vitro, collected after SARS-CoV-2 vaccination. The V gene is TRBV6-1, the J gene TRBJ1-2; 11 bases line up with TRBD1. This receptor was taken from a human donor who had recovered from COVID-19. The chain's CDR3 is CASSPGQGGRDGYTF. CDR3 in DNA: TGTGCCAGCAGCCCGGGACAGGGGGGACGGGATGGCTACACCTTC.